The rows below give T cell receptor beta chains drawn from one sample of a study of control samples from healthy donors and cancer patients. Clones were sequenced by immunoSEQ multiplex PCR, and TCRdb holds only the in-frame ones, with some missing. The table includes fewer than 70,000 clones, about 90% detected once. The specimen was PBMCs. These receptors originate from a man in his 60s with head and neck cancer. The CDR3 runs from the conserved cysteine through the conserved F or W. The order of the fields is D gene, J gene, V gene, clone size, CDR3 protein, CDR3 DNA. A D gene is named only where the DNA matches it firmly. Clone sizes are given selectively: once, few, many, or a class where the clone is expanded.

>NA|TRBJ2-7|TRBV5-5|NA
CASRKGIGEQYF
TGTGCCAGCAGGAAGGGTATCGGCGAGCAGTACTTC
>NA|TRBJ1-3|TRBV10-1|NA
CASSESKIQRKGNTIYF
TGCGCCAGCAGTGAGTCGAAAATTCAGAGAAAGGGAAACACCATATATTTT
>NA|TRBJ1-2|TRBV7-2|once
CASSLDWGRNYGYTF
TGTGCCAGCAGCTTAGATTGGGGGCGCAACTATGGCTACACCTTC
>NA|TRBJ1-5|TRBV6-5|NA
CASRPRGPSNQPQHF
TGTGCCAGCAGACCCCGCGGGCCTAGCAATCAGCCCCAGCATTTT
>TRBD1|TRBJ1-4|TRBV5-6|NA
CASSTGQGGEKLFF
TGTGCCAGCAGCACGGGACAGGGCGGTGAAAAACTGTTTTTT
>TRBD1|TRBJ1-2|TRBV4-2|NA
CASSQSGQTLYGYTF
TGTGCCAGCAGCCAATCGGGACAGACTCTCTATGGCTACACCTTC
>NA|TRBJ2-2|TRBV18|NA
CASSFSGIANTGELFF
TGTGCCAGCTCATTCTCCGGGATCGCGAACACCGGGGAGCTGTTTTTT
>TRBD2|TRBJ2-3|TRBV7-9|once
CASSWTSGGKTDTQYF
TGTGCCAGCAGCTGGACTAGCGGGGGGAAGACAGATACGCAGTATTTT
>NA|TRBJ2-2|TRBV18|NA
CASSPGGDTGELFF
TGTGCCAGCTCACCAGGGGGCGACACCGGGGAGCTGTTTTTT
>NA|TRBJ2-5|TRBV14|NA
CASSQDVGPGQETQYF
TGTGCCAGCAGCCAAGATGTGGGACCGGGCCAAGAGACCCAGTACTTC
>NA|TRBJ1-1|TRBV9|NA
CASSVGAGQGKGNTEAFF
TGTGCCAGCAGCGTAGGGGCAGGTCAGGGCAAAGGGAACACTGAAGCTTTCTTT
>NA|TRBJ2-3|TRBV11-2|NA
CASSLPDTQYF
TGTGCCAGCAGCTTACCCGATACGCAGTATTTT
>NA|TRBJ2-7|TRBV5-4|NA
CASSLDNYEQYF
TGTGCCAGCAGCTTGGATAACTACGAGCAGTACTTC
>TRBD1|TRBJ1-1|TRBV5-4|NA
CASSTPTGGMTEAFF
TGTGCCAGCAGCACTCCGACAGGGGGCATGACTGAAGCTTTCTTT
>NA|TRBJ2-1|TRBV18|NA
CASSPPGGSSYNEQFF
TGTGCCAGCTCACCACCGGGGGGCAGCTCCTACAATGAGCAGTTCTTC
>TRBD1|TRBJ1-4|TRBV28|NA
CASRSHRADRDEKLFF
TGTGCCAGCAGATCCCACCGTGCGGACAGGGATGAAAAACTGTTTTTT
>NA|TRBJ1-1|TRBV10-3|once
CAITRGGGWINTEAFF
TGTGCCATCACCAGAGGGGGGGGCTGGATTAATACTGAAGCTTTCTTT
>NA|TRBJ2-3|TRBV7-2|NA
CASSWGAGEGTDTQYF
TGTGCCAGCAGCTGGGGGGCAGGGGAAGGCACAGATACGCAGTATTTT
>NA|TRBJ1-4|TRBV6-5|NA
CASSPGPRVEKLFF
TGTGCCAGCAGCCCGGGACCAAGGGTTGAAAAACTGTTTTTT
>NA|TRBJ1-4|TRBV5-1|few
CASSLGPTNEKLFF
TGCGCCAGCAGCTTGGGTCCAACTAATGAAAAACTGTTTTTT
>TRBD1|TRBJ2-1|TRBV5-4|NA
CASSHGTAQASSSYNEQFF
TGTGCCAGCAGCCACGGGACAGCCCAAGCCTCGAGCTCCTACAATGAGCAGTTCTTC
>NA|TRBJ2-2|TRBV24-1|NA
CATSDSGRDHTGELFF
TGTGCCACCAGTGATTCTGGACGGGACCACACCGGGGAGCTGTTTTTT
>NA|TRBJ1-2|TRBV6-5|NA
CASSVRRQVYGYTF
TGTGCCAGCTCGGTTCGACGGCAGGTATATGGCTACACCTTC
>NA|TRBJ2-7|TRBV6-5|medium-sized
CASSYESADYEQYF
TGTGCCAGCAGTTACGAGTCGGCCGACTACGAGCAGTACTTC
>NA|TRBJ1-2|TRBV5-1|NA
CASRLTGMANYGYTF
TGCGCCAGCAGGCTTACAGGGATGGCTAACTATGGCTACACCTTC
>NA|TRBJ1-5|TRBV30|NA
CAWSSDGDSNQPQHF
TGTGCCTGGAGTTCGGACGGCGATAGCAATCAGCCCCAGCATTTT
>NA|TRBJ2-6|TRBV7-3|NA
CASSLQGSSGANVLTF
TGTGCCAGCAGCTTACAAGGTAGCTCTGGGGCCAACGTCCTGACTTTC
>TRBD1|TRBJ1-2|TRBV28|NA
CASSIGTGGFKNYGYTF
TGTGCCAGCAGCATCGGGACAGGGGGTTTTAAAAACTATGGCTACACCTTC
>NA|TRBJ1-4|TRBV16|NA
CASSQGRGADQKLFF
TGTGCCAGCAGCCAAGGTCGCGGGGCCGACCAGAAACTGTTTTTT
>TRBD2|TRBJ2-1|TRBV27|NA
CASRPRLAGYNEQFF
TGTGCCAGCAGACCCCGCCTAGCGGGTTACAATGAGCAGTTCTTC
>NA|TRBJ1-1|TRBV5-1|NA
CASSLEWNTEAFF
TGCGCCAGCAGCTTGGAATGGAACACTGAAGCTTTCTTT
>NA|TRBJ2-1|TRBV24-1|NA
CATSDFYSSYNEQFF
TGTGCCACCAGTGATTTTTACAGTTCCTACAATGAGCAGTTCTTC
>NA|TRBJ2-7|TRBV3-1/TRBV3-2|NA
CASTLNRVGGSEQYF
TGTGCCAGCACCCTTAATAGAGTAGGAGGGAGCGAGCAGTACTTC
>TRBD1|TRBJ1-1|TRBV5-5|NA
CASSWSPGTGGRMNTEAFF
TGTGCCAGCAGCTGGTCCCCCGGGACAGGGGGTCGCATGAACACTGAAGCTTTCTTT
>NA|TRBJ1-3|TRBV4-3|once
CASSHLLGGGGNTIYF
TGCGCCAGCAGCCATCTACTTGGGGGTGGTGGAAACACCATATATTTT
>TRBD2|TRBJ2-1|TRBV6-1|NA
CASSDIRGVNTQFF
TGTGCCAGCAGTGACATTCGGGGGGTAAATACGCAGTTCTTC
>NA|TRBJ2-5|TRBV24-1|NA
CATSDFGYDGETQYF
TGTGCCACCAGTGATTTCGGGTACGACGGAGAGACCCAGTACTTC
>NA|TRBJ2-5|TRBV7-9|NA
CASSNGGQTQYF
TGTGCCAGCTCAAACGGGGGGCAGACCCAGTACTTC
>NA|TRBJ2-7|TRBV4-2|once
CASSQDYRVRSGRKAYEQYF
TGTGCCAGCAGCCAAGATTATCGGGTCCGCTCAGGCCGAAAGGCCTACGAGCAGTACTTC
>NA|TRBJ2-5|TRBV12-5|once
CASSGPRGTQYF
TGTGCTAGTTCAGGGCCCCGGGGGACCCAGTACTTC
>NA|TRBJ2-7|TRBV6-2/TRBV6-3|NA
CASSETSAYEQYF
TGTGCCAGCAGCGAGACAAGCGCCTACGAGCAGTACTTC
>NA|TRBJ2-3|TRBV19|NA
CASSPSRYTLPGTDTQYF
TGTGCCAGTAGTCCTTCGCGATACACCCTACCAGGCACAGATACGCAGTATTTT
>NA|TRBJ1-1|TRBV18|NA
CASSPTDSRTEAFF
TGTGCCAGCTCACCGACTGACTCAAGAACTGAAGCTTTCTTT
>TRBD1|TRBJ2-3|TRBV6-5|NA
CASYDRGQTDTQYF
TGTGCCAGCTATGACAGGGGGCAAACAGATACGCAGTATTTT
>TRBD1|TRBJ1-2|TRBV19|few
CASRRTGAPWGYTF
TGTGCCAGTAGGAGGACAGGCGCCCCCTGGGGCTACACCTTC